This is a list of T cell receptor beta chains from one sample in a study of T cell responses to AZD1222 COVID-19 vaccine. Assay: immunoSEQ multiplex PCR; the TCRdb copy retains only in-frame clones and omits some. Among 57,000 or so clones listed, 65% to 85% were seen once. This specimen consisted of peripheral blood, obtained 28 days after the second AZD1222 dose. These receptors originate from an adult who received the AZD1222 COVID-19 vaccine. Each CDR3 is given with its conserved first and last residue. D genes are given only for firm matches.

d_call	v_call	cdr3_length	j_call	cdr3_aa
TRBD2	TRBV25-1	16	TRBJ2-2	CASSEPGLAGAGELFF
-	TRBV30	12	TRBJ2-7	CAWSKGIYEQYF
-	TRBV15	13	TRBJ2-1	CATSRRGVNEQFF
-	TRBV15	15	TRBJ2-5	CATSRERGGQETQYF
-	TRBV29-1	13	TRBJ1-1	CSVDQSMNTEAFF
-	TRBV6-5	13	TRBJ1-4	CASSYSSGGKLFF
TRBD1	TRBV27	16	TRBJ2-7	CASSPRQGARSYEQYF
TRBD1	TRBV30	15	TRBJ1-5	CAWSVQGIVSQPQHF
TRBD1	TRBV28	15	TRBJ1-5	CASSSRQGARQPQHF
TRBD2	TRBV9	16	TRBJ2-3	CASSRRREMGTDTQYF
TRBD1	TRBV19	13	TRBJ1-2	CASNYRGSYGYTF
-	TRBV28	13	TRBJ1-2	CASSLIGDNGYTF
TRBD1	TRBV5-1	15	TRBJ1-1	CASKSAGGVSTEAFF
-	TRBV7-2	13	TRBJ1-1	CASSSNLNTEAFF
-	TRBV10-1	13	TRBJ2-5	CASIYQGQETQYF
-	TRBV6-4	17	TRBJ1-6	CASSDPREANARAPLHF
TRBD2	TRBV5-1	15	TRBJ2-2	CASSGLDLGVGELFF
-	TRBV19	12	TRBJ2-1	CASSIPGNEQFF
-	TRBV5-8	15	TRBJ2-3	CASSLVDRHTDTQYF
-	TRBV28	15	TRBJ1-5	CASSFINSLNQPQHF
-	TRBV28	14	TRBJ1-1	CASSYLSQNTEAFF
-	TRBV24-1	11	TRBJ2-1	CATSDFNRRFF
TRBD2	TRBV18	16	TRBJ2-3	CASSPPAGGPGDTQYF
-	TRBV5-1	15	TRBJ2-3	CASSSDPTPEDTQYF
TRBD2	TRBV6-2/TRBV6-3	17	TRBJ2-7	CASSRVIGGGRAYEQYF
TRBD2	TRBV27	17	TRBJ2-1	CASSLLSLREYPNEQFF
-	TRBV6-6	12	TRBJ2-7	CASSRTDYEQYF
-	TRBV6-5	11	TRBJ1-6	CASKGNSPLHF
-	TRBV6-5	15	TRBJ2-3	CASSYSYSSTDTQYF
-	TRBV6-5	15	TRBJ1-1	CASSYDFAGNTEAFF
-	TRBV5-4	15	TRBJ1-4	CASSLGRTTNEKLFF
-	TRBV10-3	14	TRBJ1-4	CAISRGSANEKLFF
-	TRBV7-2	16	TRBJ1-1	CASSLMQAGANTEAFF
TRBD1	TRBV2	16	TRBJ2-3	CASSAPGQGVADTQYF
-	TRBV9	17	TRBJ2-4	CASSVVPDMGAKNIQYF
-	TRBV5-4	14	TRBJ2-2	CASSLLLNTGELFF
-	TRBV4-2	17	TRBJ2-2	CASSQEPSAANTGELFF
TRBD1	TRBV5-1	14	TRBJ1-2	CASSLGQGLYGYTF
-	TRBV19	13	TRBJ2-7	CASSPHGPYEQYF
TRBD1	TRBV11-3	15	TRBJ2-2	CASSMGQLLTGELFF
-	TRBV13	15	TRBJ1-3	CASSSLQGSRNTIYF
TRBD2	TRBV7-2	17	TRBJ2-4	CASSLVGGGILKNIQYF
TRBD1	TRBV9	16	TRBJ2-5	CASSAPGGQLQETQYF
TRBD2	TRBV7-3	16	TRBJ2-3	CASSSGTSGRTDTQYF
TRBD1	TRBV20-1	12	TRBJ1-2	CSASLQGGGYTF
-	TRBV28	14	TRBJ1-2	CASSPPQGFYGYTF
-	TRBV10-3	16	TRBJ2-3	CAISYGRSSSTDTQYF
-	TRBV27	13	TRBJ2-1	CASSQTGNNEQFF
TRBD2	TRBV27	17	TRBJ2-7	CASSSHILAGGHYEQYF
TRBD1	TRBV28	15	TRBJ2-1	CASSLKGQGGWKQFF
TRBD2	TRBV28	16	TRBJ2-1	CASSSTLAGPDNEQFF
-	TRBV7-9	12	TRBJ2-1	CASTTLYNEQFF
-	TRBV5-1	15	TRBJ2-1	CASSRDKILINEQFF
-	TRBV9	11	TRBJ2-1	CASSVADEQFF